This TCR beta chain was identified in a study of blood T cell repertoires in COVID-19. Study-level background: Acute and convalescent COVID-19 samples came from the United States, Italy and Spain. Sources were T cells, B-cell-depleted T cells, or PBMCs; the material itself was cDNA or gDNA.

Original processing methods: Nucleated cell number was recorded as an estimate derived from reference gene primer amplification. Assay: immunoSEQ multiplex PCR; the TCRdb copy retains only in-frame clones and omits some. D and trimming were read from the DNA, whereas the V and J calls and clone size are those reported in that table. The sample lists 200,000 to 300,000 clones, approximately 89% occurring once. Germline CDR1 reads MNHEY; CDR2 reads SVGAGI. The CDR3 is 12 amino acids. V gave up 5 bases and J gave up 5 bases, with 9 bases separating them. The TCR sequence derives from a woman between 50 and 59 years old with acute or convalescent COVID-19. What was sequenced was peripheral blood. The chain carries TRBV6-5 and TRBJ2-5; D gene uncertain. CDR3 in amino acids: CASSNGWETQYF. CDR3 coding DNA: TGTGCCAGCAGTAACGGGTGGGAGACCCAGTACTTC.